The TCR beta chain under discussion was sequenced for a study of T-cell memory formation after mild COVID-19. Background on the study: The TCR clusters were mostly specific to one donor. Study-wide findings and caveats: Mainly in CM and EM were contracting CD4+ clones; CD8+ were in EMRA. Clones contracting across day 15 to 85 had a balanced CD4/CD8 profile; later expanding clones leaned CD4+. Among clones peaking at day 37 in the second wave, SARS-CoV-2 specificity remained unconfirmed.

This clonotype was detected a few times. The target antigen is unknown. One entry per CDR3 protein, called by TCRdb with MiXCR from the 5' RACE reads. The table shows about 180,000 distinct CDR3 sequences, with more than 15% occurring only once. The V and J ends lost 1 base and 5 bases respectively, with 10 bases between them. The germline CDR1 and CDR2 sequences are SGHRS and YFSETQ. This CDR3 is built from 15 residues. Sequencing used PBMCs or a T cell subset sorted from them (not recorded which). This TCR came from an adult woman who had mild COVID-19 (a few samples of this study predate the infection). Cell type and time point are not known. V is TRBV5-1 and J is TRBJ1-6; unclear D gene. The CDR3 spells CASSLLGRDNSPLHF. CDR3 nucleotides: TGCGCCAGCAGCTTGCTTGGGCGCGATAATTCACCCCTCCACTTT.